One and the same sample provided the 5 T cell receptor beta chains below, sequenced in a study of shared clonotypes between healthy human individuals. TCRdb keeps only in-frame clones here, not all; method: immunoSEQ multiplex PCR. The data show 2 million to 3 million clones, 93% seen once. The sample consisted of naive CD4+ T cells from PBMCs. Subset in this sample: CD45RA+ positively selected. The receptor set was obtained from a young man in good health. Some clones in this sample may be carry-over from other donors' samples.

The rearrangement uses TRBV5-1 and TRBJ1-4, with 10 bases matching TRBD1. The trim removed 2 bases at V and 7 bases at J, leaving 20 bases unmatched. The CDR3 is made up of 20 amino acids. Germline CDR1 SGHRS, CDR2 YFSETQ. This CDR3 is CASSFGRGGTGETWVEKLFF. As DNA, the CDR3 is TGCGCCAGCAGCTTCGGACGTGGTGGGACAGGGGAGACTTGGGTTGAAAAACTGTTTTTT.

This clone was recorded once. The rearrangement uses TRBV27 and TRBJ1-5, with D possibly matching TRBD1 (6 bases). The CDR3 totals 14 residues. V was clipped by 4 bases and J by 5 bases, with 12 bases between them. Germline assignment: CDR1 MNHEY and CDR2 SMNVEV (reference sequence). In DNA form, the CDR3 reads TGTGCCAGCAGTTCGGACAGATCCCATCAGCCCCAGCATTTT. Protein: CASSSDRSHQPQHF.

The V and J genes are TRBV7-8 and TRBJ2-7; the D call may be TRBD1 or TRBD2 (5 bases each). The CDR3 loop spans 15 amino acids. The germline gives CDR1 SGHVS, CDR2 FQNEAQ. Deletions cut 5 bases from V and 0 bases from J, with 14 bases between. The CDR3 coding sequence is TGTGCCAGCAGCCCGGTCGGGGCGCCCTCCTACGAGCAGTACTTC. Translating gives CASSPVGAPSYEQYF.

The rearrangement uses TRBV7-2 and TRBJ2-7, with 8 positions matching TRBD1. Germline CDR1 reads SGHTA; CDR2 reads FQGNSA. Unmatched junction bases numbered 6, after V lost 3 bases and J lost 5 bases. CDR3 size: 14 residues. CDR3 protein: CASSFRTGINEQYF. The CDR3 DNA sequence: TGTGCCAGCAGCTTTAGGACAGGGATAAACGAGCAGTACTTC. The variable domain in full, with the rest retrieved from reference TRBV7-2 and TRBJ2-7, is GAGVSQSPSNKVTEKGKDVELRCDPISGHTALYWYRQSLGQGLEFLIYFQGNSAPDKSGLPSDRFSAERTGGSVSTLTIQRTQQEDSAVYLCASSFRTGINEQYFGPGTRLTVT.

V is TRBV28 and J is TRBJ2-7, with D maybe TRBD1 (7 bases). Germline V gives CDR1 MDHEN, CDR2 SYDVKM. The V end was cut by 6 bases, the J end by 5 bases, with 23 bases between. This CDR3 region has 16 residues. The CDR3 region is CASSRGGTVPRDEQYF. In nucleotides, the CDR3 is TGTGCCAGCAGCCGCGGCGGGACAGTTCCCCGCGACGAGCAGTACTTC.